The next 25 T cell receptor beta chains were all read from a single sample in a study of beta chain features in type 1 diabetes. The whole isolated RNA underwent reverse transcription, so sequencing captured expressed TCRB transcripts. Measured with immunoSEQ multiplex PCR; TCRdb has only the in-frame clones, and not every one. The sample lists some 900,000 clones, 15% to 20% seen once, with 0.02% to 0.025% in the top ten. Sequencing was carried out using naive CD4+ T cells from blood. These receptors came from a woman between 18 and 29 years old in good health.

The chain links TRBV7-9 to TRBJ1-3; D call uncertain. V was shortened by 5 bases and J by 0 bases, with 14 bases between the two germline ends. CDR1 and CDR2 (germline): SEHNR, FQNEAQ (reference sequence). This CDR3 is 16 amino acids long. CDR3 nucleotides: TGTGCCAGCAGCGCCCAAAAACAGAGCTCTGGAAACACCATATATTTT. Protein: CASSAQKQSSGNTIYF.

This rearrangement joins TRBV7-3 to TRBJ2-3; D gene uncertain. This CDR3 is 12 amino acids long. CDR1 is SGHTA, CDR2 FQGTGA, per germline. Trimming took 5 bases from V and 3 from J, leaving 6 bases between them. The CDR3 region is CASSVGTDTQYF. CDR3 coding DNA: TGTGCCAGCAGCGTTGGGACAGATACGCAGTATTTT.

This clone has more than one count but fewer than ten. J is TRBJ2-3 and V is TRBV7-9; D is uncertain. The CDR3 is made up of 14 amino acids. CDR1 SEHNR and CDR2 FQNEAQ come from the germline V gene (reference sequence). V lost 8 bases and J lost 1, with 13 bases in between. CDR3 bases: TGTGCCAGCCTGAACACAGCTGGCACAGATACGCAGTATTTT. It is translated as CASLNTAGTDTQYF.

The chain couples TRBV5-1 to TRBJ2-2; D not certain. CDR1 is SGHRS, CDR2 YFSETQ, per germline. Trimming took off 0 bases at V and 7 bases at J, with 10 bases between the two ends. The CDR3 covers 14 residues. CDR3 bases: TGCGCCAGCAGCTTGGGACTCTCCGGCGGGGAGCTGTTTTTT. Translation: CASSLGLSGGELFF.

This clone was counted a few times. The chain is built from TRBV28 and TRBJ2-7, with D perhaps being TRBD1 or TRBD2 (5 bases each). Between the trimmed V and J ends, which lost 9 bases and 4 bases, there was a span of 16 bases. Germline-derived CDR1 and CDR2 are MDHEN and SYDVKM. This CDR3 comprises 13 residues. CDR3 loop: CASVQGREYEQYF. The CDR3 coding sequence is TGTGCCAGTGTCCAGGGTCGGGAATACGAGCAGTACTTC. Supplemented by reference TRBV28 and TRBJ2-7, the full variable domain reads DVKVTQSSRYLVKRTGEKVFLECVQDMDHENMFWYRQDPGLGLRLIYFSYDVKMKEKGDIPEGYSVSREKKERFSLILESASTNQTSMYLCASVQGREYEQYFGPGTRLTVT.

The chain employs TRBV7-2 and TRBJ1-5, with D possibly being TRBD1 (5 bases). V dropped 3 bases and J dropped 0 bases, with 12 bases sitting between them. The CDR3 spans 16 residues. Germline lookup yields CDR1 SGHTA and CDR2 FQGNSA. DNA for the CDR3: TGTGCCAGCAGCTTGCAAGGGGCCCTTAGCAATCAGCCCCAGCATTTT. Residues: CASSLQGALSNQPQHF.

This clone turned up a few times. This chain links TRBV7-9 with TRBJ2-5, with a weak D call TRBD2 (5 bases). The germline V and J ends were trimmed by 3 bases and 3 bases, with 8 bases remaining between them. Germline CDR1 reads SEHNR; CDR2 reads FQNEAQ (reference sequence). CDR3 length: 13 residues. CDR3 DNA sequence: TGTGCCAGCAGCTTCTGGCGGGAAGAGACCCAGTACTTC. It is translated as CASSFWREETQYF.

This rearrangement joins TRBV7-2 to TRBJ1-2, with D perhaps matching TRBD1 (5 bases). Trimming took off 1 base at V and 5 bases at J, with 8 bases between the two ends. The CDR3 is 13 residues long. From germline, CDR1 is SGHTA and CDR2 FQGNSA. CDR3 in amino acids: CASSLDRIYGYTF. The CDR3 region has the DNA TGTGCCAGCAGCTTAGACAGGATATATGGCTACACCTTC.

This clone was seen a few times. Within the sample, other DNA sequences also encode this same CDR3. The V call is TRBV7-9, the J call TRBJ2-3; 9 bases agree with TRBD1. The germline V gene encodes CDR1 SEHNR and CDR2 FQNEAQ (reference sequence). This CDR3 is built from 12 residues. V was pared by 5 bases and J by 6 bases, with 0 bases of the junction left unmatched. The CDR3 loop reads CASSGTGDTQYF. The DNA of the CDR3 is TGTGCCAGCAGCGGGACAGGGGATACGCAGTATTTT.

The chain couples TRBV10-3 to TRBJ2-1, with 11 positions matching TRBD1. The ends lost 6 bases at V and 2 bases at J; junction bases unmatched: 0. The CDR3 is made up of 14 amino acids. Per the germline V gene, CDR1 is ENHRY and CDR2 is SYGVKD. The CDR3 spells CAIRGQGAYNEQFF. CDR3 sequence (DNA): TGTGCCATCAGGGGACAGGGGGCCTACAATGAGCAGTTCTTC.

The chain links TRBV5-1 to TRBJ1-1; D perhaps matches TRBD1 (5 bases). Per the germline V gene, CDR1 is SGHRS and CDR2 is YFSETQ. V gave up 4 bases and J gave up 1 base, with 14 bases separating them. The CDR3 runs 15 residues. This CDR3 is CASSLLQGGNTEAFF. The CDR3 DNA reads as TGCGCCAGCAGCCTATTGCAGGGAGGGAACACTGAAGCTTTCTTT.

As for this clone: The sample carries other DNA sequences with the same CDR3. The genes are TRBV15 and TRBJ2-7, with D possibly being TRBD2 (5 bases). This CDR3 is built from 14 residues. Germline CDR1 reads LNHNV; CDR2 reads YYDKDF (reference sequence). V lost 6 bases to trimming and J lost 0 bases, with 12 bases between them. The CDR3 DNA reads TGTGCCACCAGTCGGGATACCAGCTCCTACGAGCAGTACTTC. Protein sequence: CATSRDTSSYEQYF.

V and J are TRBV7-3 and TRBJ2-3; unclear D gene. V gave up 2 bases and J gave up 2 bases, with 11 bases separating them. CDR1 is SGHTA and CDR2 is FQGTGA in the germline V gene. This CDR3 is built from 15 residues. This CDR3 reads CASSLGSSVTDTQYF. CDR3 nucleotides: TGTGCCAGCAGCTTAGGCTCCAGCGTCACAGATACGCAGTATTTT.

This clone was detected only a few times. The chain links TRBV25-1 to TRBJ2-7; D uncertain. Trimming took 2 bases from V and 1 from J, leaving 12 bases between them. The germline CDR1 and CDR2 sequences are MGHDK and SYGVNS. This CDR3 comprises 15 residues. In DNA form, the CDR3 reads TGTGCCAGCAGTGAAGCTGGGGTGAATTCCTACGAGCAGTACTTC. Protein product: CASSEAGVNSYEQYF.

The chain is built from TRBV10-3 and TRBJ2-1; a weak D match, TRBD2 (5 bases). Trimming shortened V by 3 bases and J by 2 bases, and 17 bases separated the two germline ends. The V gene's germline CDR1 is ENHRY and CDR2 SYGVKD. The CDR3 has 17 amino acids. CDR3 sequence (DNA): TGTGCCATCAGTGAATGGCGCGGGCAGACCACCTACAATGAGCAGTTCTTC. This sequence encodes CAISEWRGQTTYNEQFF.

The V and J genes are TRBV4-3 and TRBJ2-3; D is possibly TRBD2 (5 bases). CDR1 is LGHNA and CDR2 is YSLEER in the germline V gene. Trimming cost V 4 bases and J 1 base, with 12 bases left between them. CDR3 size: 15 residues. CDR3 sequence (DNA): TGCGCCAGCAGCCCTAAGTGGCGGGGCACAGATACGCAGTATTTT. It codes for CASSPKWRGTDTQYF.

This clone was seen more than once but under ten times. The gene calls are TRBV19 and TRBJ2-6; 11 bases agree with TRBD1. CDR1 is LNHDA and CDR2 is SQIVND in the germline V gene (reference sequence). The CDR3 is 17 residues long. V was pared by 6 bases and J by 2 bases, with 6 bases of the junction left unmatched. This CDR3 reads CASSRDRGVAGANVLTF. The CDR3 DNA sequence: TGTGCCAGTAGCAGGGACAGGGGGGTAGCTGGGGCCAACGTCCTGACTTTC. Together with reference TRBV19 and TRBJ2-6, the CDR3 gives the full variable domain: DGGITQSPKYLFRKEGQNVTLSCEQNLNHDAMYWYRQDPGQGLRLIYYSQIVNDFQKGDIAEGYSVSREKKESFPLTVTSAQKNPTAFYLCASSRDRGVAGANVLTFGAGSRLTVL.

V gene TRBV18 combines with J gene TRBJ2-3, with TRBD1 as a possible D gene (5 bases). The CDR3 covers 15 residues. Trimming cost V 2 bases and J 5 bases, with 14 bases left between them. Per the germline V gene, CDR1 is KGHSH and CDR2 is LQKENI. This CDR3 reads CASSPGLQGRDTQYF. The CDR3 coding sequence is TGTGCCAGCTCACCAGGCCTTCAGGGTAGAGATACGCAGTATTTT.

The J gene is TRBJ2-5, the V gene TRBV10-3; 11 bases fit TRBD1. Germline trimming cut 10 bases from V and 4 bases from J; bases unmatched to any gene: 5. CDR1 and CDR2 (germline): ENHRY, SYGVKD. The CDR3 covers 13 residues. In DNA form, the CDR3 reads TGTGCCACGCAGGACAGGGGGCCAGAGACCCAGTACTTC. It translates to CATQDRGPETQYF.

V is TRBV9 and J is TRBJ2-7; TRBD2 matches at 12 bases. J was trimmed by 5 bases and V by 0 bases; bases with no gene match: 6. The CDR3 has 16 residues. The germline CDR1 and CDR2 sequences are SGDLS and YYNGEE. Here the CDR3 reads CASSVAPRTSGNEQYF. CDR3 DNA sequence: TGTGCCAGCAGCGTAGCCCCTCGGACTAGCGGGAACGAGCAGTACTTC.

A remark on this clone: One end of the junction varies from germline; a read error may be responsible. This rearrangement joins TRBV18 to TRBJ2-1; 8 nucleotides agree with TRBD2. This CDR3 is 15 amino acids long. From germline, CDR1 is KGHSH and CDR2 LQKENI. This CDR3 is CASSPAVAGYNVQFF. The CDR3 DNA follows: TGTGCCAGCTCACCCGCGGTAGCGGGGTACAATGTGCAGTTCTTC. Full variable domain (rest looked up from reference TRBV18 and TRBJ2-1): NAGVMQNPRHLVRRRGQEARLRCSPMKGHSHVYWYRQLPEEGLKFMVYLQKENIIDESGMPKERFSAEFPKEGPSILRIQQVVRGDSAAYFCASSPAVAGYNVQFFGPGTRLTVL.

Concerning this clone itself: Distinct nucleotide sequences in the sample also encode this CDR3. The chain recombines TRBV7-9 with TRBJ1-5; the D is unclear. V gave up 1 base and J gave up 5 bases, with 6 bases separating them. This CDR3 spans 13 amino acids. Germline V gene data show CDR1 as SEHNR and CDR2 as FQNEAQ (reference sequence). Here the CDR3 reads CASSLGSYQPQHF. CDR3 DNA: TGTGCCAGCAGCTTAGGTTCCTATCAGCCCCAGCATTTT.

CDR3 coding DNA: TGTGCCAGCAGTCGTTGGGCAGGGGGGTTAGGCTACGAGCAGTACTTC. It specifies CASSRWAGGLGYEQYF. The rearrangement uses TRBV27 and TRBJ2-7, with D tentatively TRBD1 (7 bases). CDR1 and CDR2 (germline): MNHEY, SMNVEV (reference sequence). V lost 5 bases, J lost 3 bases, and 20 bases lay in between. This CDR3 is built from 16 residues.

This clone was seen a few times. The chain employs TRBV7-9 and TRBJ2-1; TRBD1 is a possible D gene (9 bases). The CDR3 covers 16 residues. V was pared by 5 bases and J by 1 base, with 15 bases between. Germline V gives CDR1 SEHNR, CDR2 FQNEAQ (reference sequence). The CDR3 region has the DNA TGTGCCAGCAGCCCGGGGGGGACAGGGTCCTACAATGAGCAGTTCTTC. Amino acid sequence: CASSPGGTGSYNEQFF.

This clone was counted only a few times. The gene calls are TRBV7-9 and TRBJ2-1, with D possibly TRBD1 on 6 matching bases. V lost 5 bases, J lost 7 bases, and 9 bases lay in between. The CDR3 has 12 amino acids. The V gene's germline CDR1 is SEHNR and CDR2 FQNEAQ (reference sequence). The CDR3 protein is CASSRTGNEQFF. Here the CDR3 DNA reads TGTGCCAGCAGCCGAACAGGGAATGAGCAGTTCTTC.